This T cell receptor (beta chain) originates from a study of fetal regulatory T cell absence and autoimmunity. CDR3 length: 15 amino acids. In germline, CDR1 is MNHEY, CDR2 SMNVEV (reference sequence). V shed 4 bases and J shed 5 bases, with 18 bases lying between them. With regard to this clone: The antigen is undetermined.

Profiling relied on immunoSEQ multiplex PCR, and the TCRdb table lists in-frame clones only, not all of them. The sample lists about 95,000 clones, roughly 70% occurring once. Regarding the study as a whole: Antigen-driven pancreatic autoimmunity before birth in IPEX was inferred from oligoclonal enrichment. Oligoclonal TCR enrichment in pancreas over cord blood reached over 100-fold for some clones.

The clonotype was recovered from a male donor with IPEX syndrome. Sequenced sample: pancreas tissue. V gene TRBV27 combines with J gene TRBJ2-7, with TRBD2 as a possible D gene (6 bases). DNA of the CDR3: TGTGCCAGCAGTTGGGGGTACGGGAGTAGCAACGAGCAGTACTTC. Its translation: CASSWGYGSSNEQYF.